What follows are 10 T cell receptor beta chains derived from one specimen sequenced in a study of blood T cell repertoires in COVID-19. TCRdb's copy holds only in-frame clones and misses some; the assay was immunoSEQ multiplex PCR. The sample gives 250,000 or so clones, more than 75% of which show up once; 6.6% is in the top ten. Sequencing was performed on PBMCs or T cells enriched from blood (not recorded which). The source of these receptors is a woman aged 45-60 years who had been exposed to COVID-19.

The chain combines TRBV5-1 with TRBJ2-2; 8 positions agree with TRBD1. Germline V gives CDR1 SGHRS, CDR2 YFSETQ. The CDR3 consists of 14 residues. Trimming at V came to 0 bases and at J to 7 bases, leaving 2 bases not matched to a gene. CDR3 loop: CASSLGQGYGELFF. As DNA, the CDR3 is TGCGCCAGCAGCTTGGGACAGGGGTACGGGGAGCTGTTTTTT.

The chain links TRBV6-5 to TRBJ2-7; D is uncertain. V lost 6 bases and J lost 0, with 3 bases in between. This CDR3 has 11 amino acids. Germline V gives CDR1 MNHEY, CDR2 SVGAGI. CDR3 coding DNA: TGTGCCAGCAGCGGCTCCTACGAGCAGTACTTC. Amino acids: CASSGSYEQYF.

The CDR3 DNA reads as TGTGCCAGCAGCCCGGAAGGTAGCGGGGGGCTCGAGACCCAGTACTTC. Protein product: CASSPEGSGGLETQYF. V usage is TRBV25-1 and J usage is TRBJ2-5, with 10 bases aligning to TRBD2. V was clipped by 6 bases and J by 5 bases; unmatched bases: 12. Germline values: CDR1 MGHDK, CDR2 SYGVNS. The CDR3 runs 16 residues.

This clone was picked up a small number of times. The chain uses TRBV13 and TRBJ2-7; D is ambiguous. The CDR3 consists of 13 residues. The V gene lost 2 bases and the J gene lost 0 bases, with 5 bases spanning the gap. CDR1 is PRHDT and CDR2 is FYEKMQ in the germline V gene (reference sequence). CDR3 region: CASSLLSSYEQYF. CDR3 bases: TGTGCCAGCAGCTTACTTAGCTCCTACGAGCAGTACTTC.

The chain joins TRBV7-2 to TRBJ2-7; TRBD2 matches 8 bases. Germline loops: CDR1 SGHTA, CDR2 FQGNSA. The CDR3 has 15 residues. Trimming at V came to 0 bases and at J to 3 bases, leaving 4 bases not matched to a gene. CDR3 residues: CASSLASGGLYEQYF. The CDR3 nucleotides read TGTGCCAGCAGCTTAGCGTCGGGGGGGCTCTACGAGCAGTACTTC.

As regards this clone: One junction end does not reproduce the germline sequence, and a read error may be involved. The genes are TRBV7-9 and TRBJ2-5; possibly TRBD2 for D (6 bases). The CDR3 sequence is 11 residues long. Per germline, CDR1 SEHNR and CDR2 FQNEAQ (reference sequence). CDR3 coding DNA: TGTGCCAGCAGCGGGTCCGGGACTGTTCACTTC. It is translated as CASSGSGTVHF.

The chain has TRBV6-2 or TRBV6-3 and TRBJ2-5, with 8 bases fitting TRBD1. This CDR3 has 15 amino acids. Germline lookup yields CDR1 MNHEY and CDR2 SVGEGT. V lost 4 bases to trimming and J lost 1 base; unmatched junction nucleotides: 5. The CDR3 DNA reads as TGTGCCAGCAGTTTGGCAGGGGGCTCCCAAGAGACCCAGTACTTC. This gives the protein CASSLAGGSQETQYF.

In regard to this clone: This sample also contains other DNA sequences that code for the same CDR3. The gene calls are TRBV12-5 and TRBJ1-2; D not resolved. Germline values: CDR1 LGHNT, CDR2 FRNRAP. This CDR3 region has 11 residues. Trimming took 5 bases from V and 5 from J, leaving 6 bases between them. The CDR3 loop is CASGPPYGYTF. DNA for the CDR3: TGTGCTAGTGGTCCCCCGTATGGCTACACCTTC.

CDR3 region: CASSVDRGGGETQYF. The CDR3 DNA reads as TGTGCCAGCAGCGTAGACAGGGGAGGAGGAGAGACCCAGTACTTC. V usage is TRBV7-2 and J usage is TRBJ2-5, with 8 bases lining up with TRBD1. The CDR3 has 15 residues. Germline V gives CDR1 SGHTA, CDR2 FQGNSA. V trimming: 5 bases; J trimming: 4 bases; junction bases outside the gene matches: 9.

This clone has a handful of counts. The chain carries TRBV5-4 and TRBJ2-1, with D perhaps TRBD1 (6 bases). The germline V gene encodes CDR1 SGHNT and CDR2 YYREEE (reference sequence). Between the trimmed V and J ends, which lost 0 bases and 9 bases, there was a span of 13 bases. This CDR3 spans 14 amino acids. DNA of the CDR3: TGTGCCAGCAGCTTGGGGGGGCCTAAGGGTGAGCAGTTCTTC. It codes for CASSLGGPKGEQFF.